This section outlines one TCR beta chain sequence together with its context. What it recognizes is unknown. This sample is part of a study of T-cell memory formation after mild COVID-19. Study-wide results and caveats: Mostly located in CM and EM were contracting CD4+ clones, with contracting CD8+ clones located in EMRA. Researchers found some responding clones in pre-infection memory, a sign that cross-reactive memory joined.

Germline values: CDR1 MNHEY, CDR2 SVGEGT. J gave up 0 bases and V 6 bases, and 3 bases lay outside the gene matches. The CDR3 length is 14 residues. It was 5'RACE with constant-segment primers that produced the TCR alpha and TCR beta cDNA libraries, which carried sample barcodes and UMIs. TCRdb passed the 5' RACE reads through MiXCR, listing each CDR3 protein once. Of 45,000 or so distinct CDR3 sequences in the sample, about 6.8% were seen once. The TCR sequence derives from an adult who had mild COVID-19 (a few samples of this study predate the infection). Cell type and time point are not known. The chain couples TRBV6-2 or TRBV6-3 to TRBJ2-7, with 9 bases identical to TRBD2. Source material: PBMCs or a T cell subset sorted from them (not recorded which). The CDR3 DNA sequence: TGTGCCAGCAGCCATAGCGGGGGCTCCTACGAGCAGTACTTC. Its protein is CASSHSGGSYEQYF.